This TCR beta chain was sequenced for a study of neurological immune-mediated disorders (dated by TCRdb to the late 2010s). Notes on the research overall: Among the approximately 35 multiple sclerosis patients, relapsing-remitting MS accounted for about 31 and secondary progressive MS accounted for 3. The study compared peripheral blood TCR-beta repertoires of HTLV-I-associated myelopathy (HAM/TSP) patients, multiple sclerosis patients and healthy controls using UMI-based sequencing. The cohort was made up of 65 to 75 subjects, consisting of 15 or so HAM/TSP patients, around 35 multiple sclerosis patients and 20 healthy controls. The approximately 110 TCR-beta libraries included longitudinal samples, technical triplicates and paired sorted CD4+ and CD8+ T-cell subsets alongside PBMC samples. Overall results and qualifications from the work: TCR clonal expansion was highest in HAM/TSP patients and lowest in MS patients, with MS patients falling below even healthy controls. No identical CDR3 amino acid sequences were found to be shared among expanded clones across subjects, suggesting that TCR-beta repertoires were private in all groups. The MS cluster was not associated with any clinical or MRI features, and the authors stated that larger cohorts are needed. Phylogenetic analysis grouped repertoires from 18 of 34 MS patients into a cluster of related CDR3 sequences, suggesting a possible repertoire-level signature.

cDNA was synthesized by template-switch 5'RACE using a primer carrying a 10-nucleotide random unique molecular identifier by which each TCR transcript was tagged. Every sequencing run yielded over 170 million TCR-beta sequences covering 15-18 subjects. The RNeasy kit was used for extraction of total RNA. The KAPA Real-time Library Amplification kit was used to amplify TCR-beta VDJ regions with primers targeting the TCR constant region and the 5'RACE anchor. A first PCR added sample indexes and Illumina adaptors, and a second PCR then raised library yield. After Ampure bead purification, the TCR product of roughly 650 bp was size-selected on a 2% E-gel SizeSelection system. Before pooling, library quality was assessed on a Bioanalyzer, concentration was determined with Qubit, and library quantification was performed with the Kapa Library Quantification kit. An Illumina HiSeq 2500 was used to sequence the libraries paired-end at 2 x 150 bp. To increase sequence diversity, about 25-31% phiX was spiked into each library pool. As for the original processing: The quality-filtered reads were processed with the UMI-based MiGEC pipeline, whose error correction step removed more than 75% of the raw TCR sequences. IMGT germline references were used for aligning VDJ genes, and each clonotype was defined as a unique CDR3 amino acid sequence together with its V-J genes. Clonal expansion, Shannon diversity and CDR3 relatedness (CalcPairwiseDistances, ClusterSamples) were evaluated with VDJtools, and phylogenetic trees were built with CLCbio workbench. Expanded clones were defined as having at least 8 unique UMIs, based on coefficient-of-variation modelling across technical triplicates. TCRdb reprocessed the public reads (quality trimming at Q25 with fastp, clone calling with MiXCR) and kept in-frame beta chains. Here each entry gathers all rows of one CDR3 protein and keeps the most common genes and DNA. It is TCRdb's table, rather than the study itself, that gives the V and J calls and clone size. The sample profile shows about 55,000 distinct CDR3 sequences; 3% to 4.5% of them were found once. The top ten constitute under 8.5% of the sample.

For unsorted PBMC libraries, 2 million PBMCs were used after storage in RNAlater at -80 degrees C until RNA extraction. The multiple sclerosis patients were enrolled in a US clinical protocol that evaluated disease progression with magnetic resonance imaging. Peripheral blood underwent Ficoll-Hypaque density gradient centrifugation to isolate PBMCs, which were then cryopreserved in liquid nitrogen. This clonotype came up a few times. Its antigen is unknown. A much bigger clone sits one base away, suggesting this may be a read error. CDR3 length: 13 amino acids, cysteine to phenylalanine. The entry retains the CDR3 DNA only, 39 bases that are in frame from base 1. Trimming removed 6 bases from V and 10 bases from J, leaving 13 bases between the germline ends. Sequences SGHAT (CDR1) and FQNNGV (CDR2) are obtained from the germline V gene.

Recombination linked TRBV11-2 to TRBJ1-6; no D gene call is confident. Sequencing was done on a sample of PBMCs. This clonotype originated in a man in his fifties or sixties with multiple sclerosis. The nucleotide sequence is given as TGTGCCAGCAGGCTCAACATGAGGTCACCCCTCCACTTT. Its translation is CASRLNMRSPLHF.